The rows below give T cell receptor beta chains drawn from one sample of a study of blood T cell repertoires in COVID-19. The method was immunoSEQ multiplex PCR; TCRdb's version includes in-frame clones alone and lacks a portion of them. The table shows about 240,000 clones, with roughly 90% occurring only once. The sample consisted of peripheral blood. The receptors derive from a man in his 60s who had recovered from COVID-19. Both conserved end residues are part of each CDR3. Each record gives: CDR3 protein, CDR3 DNA, clone size, V gene, J gene, D gene. A D gene is named only where the DNA matches it firmly. The size field is filled for only some rows; it gives once, few, many or a size class.

CDR3aa: CASSLAGGPLYEQYF
CDR3nt: TGTGCCAGCTCACTAGCGGGGGGCCCCCTCTACGAGCAGTACTTC
abundance: .
v_gene: TRBV6-5
j_gene: TRBJ2-7
d_gene: TRBD2

CDR3aa: CASSVEGRGTEKLFF
CDR3nt: TGTGCCAGCAGCGTAGAGGGGAGGGGGACTGAAAAACTGTTTTTT
abundance: .
v_gene: TRBV9
j_gene: TRBJ1-4
d_gene: .

CDR3aa: CASSSYNEQFF
CDR3nt: TGTGCCAGCAGTTCGTACAATGAGCAGTTCTTC
abundance: .
v_gene: TRBV12-3/TRBV12-4
j_gene: TRBJ2-1
d_gene: .

CDR3aa: CASSEPERAGGGYNEQFF
CDR3nt: TGTGCCAGCAGTGAACCGGAACGAGCGGGGGGCGGGTACAATGAGCAGTTCTTC
abundance: .
v_gene: TRBV2
j_gene: TRBJ2-1
d_gene: TRBD2

CDR3aa: CASSTSADYEQYF
CDR3nt: TGTGCCAGTAGTACTAGCGCCGACTACGAGCAGTACTTC
abundance: few
v_gene: TRBV19
j_gene: TRBJ2-7
d_gene: .

CDR3aa: CASSWYHRTDSGNTIYF
CDR3nt: TGTGCCAGCAGCTGGTACCACCGGACAGACTCCGGAAACACCATATATTTT
abundance: .
v_gene: TRBV5-6
j_gene: TRBJ1-3
d_gene: .

CDR3aa: CASSLAGLSQPQHF
CDR3nt: TGTGCCAGCAGCTTAGCGGGGCTAAGTCAGCCCCAGCATTTT
abundance: few
v_gene: TRBV7-2
j_gene: TRBJ1-5
d_gene: .

CDR3aa: CASSQTGTGLANYGYTF
CDR3nt: TGTGCCAGCAGCCAAACCGGGACAGGGTTAGCTAACTATGGCTACACCTTC
abundance: few
v_gene: TRBV5-8
j_gene: TRBJ1-2
d_gene: TRBD1

CDR3aa: CASSRWDRGGYTEAFF
CDR3nt: TGCGCCAGCAGCCGATGGGACAGGGGAGGGTACACTGAAGCTTTCTTT
abundance: .
v_gene: TRBV4-1
j_gene: TRBJ1-1
d_gene: TRBD1

CDR3aa: CATSGTSSNTGELFF
CDR3nt: TGTGCCACCAGTGGGACTAGCTCGAACACCGGGGAGCTGTTTTTT
abundance: .
v_gene: TRBV24-1
j_gene: TRBJ2-2
d_gene: TRBD2

CDR3aa: CASSRPGTIQYF
CDR3nt: TGTGCCAGCAGCCGTCCTGGGACTATCCAGTACTTC
abundance: once
v_gene: TRBV11-1
j_gene: TRBJ2-5
d_gene: TRBD2

CDR3aa: CASSITGDRNQPQHF
CDR3nt: TGTGCCAGCAGCATAACAGGGGACCGAAATCAGCCCCAGCATTTT
abundance: few
v_gene: TRBV5-5
j_gene: TRBJ1-5
d_gene: TRBD1

CDR3aa: CASSLGDSTDTQYF
CDR3nt: TGCGCCAGCAGCCTTGGGGACTCCACAGATACGCAGTATTTT
abundance: .
v_gene: TRBV5-1
j_gene: TRBJ2-3
d_gene: .

CDR3aa: CASSLGAGEGGGYTF
CDR3nt: TGCGCCAGCAGCTTGGGGGCAGGGGAAGGCGGTGGCTACACCTTC
abundance: .
v_gene: TRBV5-1
j_gene: TRBJ1-2
d_gene: .

CDR3aa: CSVDHRVTGELFF
CDR3nt: TGCAGCGTTGATCACAGGGTCACCGGGGAGCTGTTTTTT
abundance: .
v_gene: TRBV29-1
j_gene: TRBJ2-2
d_gene: .

CDR3aa: CASSSKGQTQETQYF
CDR3nt: TGTGCCAGCAGCTCCAAGGGACAGACCCAAGAGACCCAGTACTTC
abundance: .
v_gene: TRBV7-7
j_gene: TRBJ2-5
d_gene: TRBD1

CDR3aa: CASSVADSGNTIYF
CDR3nt: TGTGCCAGCAGCGTAGCAGACTCTGGAAACACCATATATTTT
abundance: .
v_gene: TRBV9
j_gene: TRBJ1-3
d_gene: .

CDR3aa: CASSLGTGETQYF
CDR3nt: TGCGCCAGCAGCCTCGGGACAGGGGAGACCCAGTACTTC
abundance: .
v_gene: TRBV4-1
j_gene: TRBJ2-5
d_gene: TRBD1

CDR3aa: CASSNWGGPYEQYF
CDR3nt: TGTGCCAGCAGCAACTGGGGAGGGCCCTACGAGCAGTACTTC
abundance: .
v_gene: TRBV3-1/TRBV3-2
j_gene: TRBJ2-7
d_gene: TRBD2

CDR3aa: CASSNLGFSDEQFF
CDR3nt: TGTGCCAGCAGCAATCTGGGATTTAGCGATGAGCAGTTCTTC
abundance: .
v_gene: TRBV11-3
j_gene: TRBJ2-1
d_gene: .

CDR3aa: CASSHGLAGDYEQYF
CDR3nt: TGTGCCAGCTCCCATGGACTAGCGGGGGACTACGAGCAGTACTTC
abundance: once
v_gene: TRBV18
j_gene: TRBJ2-7
d_gene: TRBD2

CDR3aa: CASSLVAGNYGYTF
CDR3nt: TGTGCCAGCAGCTTAGTAGCGGGAAACTATGGCTACACCTTC
abundance: .
v_gene: TRBV11-2
j_gene: TRBJ1-2
d_gene: .

CDR3aa: CASSRGQATQYF
CDR3nt: TGTGCCAGCAGCCGGGGACAGGCGACCCAGTACTTC
abundance: .
v_gene: TRBV12-3/TRBV12-4
j_gene: TRBJ2-5
d_gene: TRBD1

CDR3aa: CASTSGEKLFF
CDR3nt: TGTGCCAGCACCTCCGGGGAAAAACTGTTTTTT
abundance: .
v_gene: TRBV2
j_gene: TRBJ1-4
d_gene: .

CDR3aa: CASSMNRVYQGGAEAFF
CDR3nt: TGTGCCAGTAGTATGAACCGGGTCTATCAGGGAGGGGCTGAAGCTTTCTTT
abundance: .
v_gene: TRBV19
j_gene: TRBJ1-1
d_gene: .

CDR3aa: CASSLAGARNTEAFF
CDR3nt: TGTGCCAGCAGCTTAGCGGGGGCCAGGAACACTGAAGCTTTCTTT
abundance: .
v_gene: TRBV7-9
j_gene: TRBJ1-1
d_gene: .

CDR3aa: CASSETPDRDTEAFF
CDR3nt: TGTGCCAGCAGCGAGACCCCTGACAGGGACACTGAAGCTTTCTTT
abundance: .
v_gene: TRBV9
j_gene: TRBJ1-1
d_gene: TRBD1

CDR3aa: CASSPNRVPNEQFF
CDR3nt: TGTGCCAGCTCACCCAACAGGGTTCCGAATGAGCAGTTCTTC
abundance: .
v_gene: TRBV18
j_gene: TRBJ2-1
d_gene: .

CDR3aa: CASSLRGELLYGYTF
CDR3nt: TGCGCCAGCAGCTTGCGAGGCGAGCTACTCTATGGCTACACCTTC
abundance: .
v_gene: TRBV5-1
j_gene: TRBJ1-2
d_gene: .

CDR3aa: CASSQEVAFEQYF
CDR3nt: TGCGCCAGCAGCCAAGAGGTAGCATTCGAGCAGTACTTC
abundance: many
v_gene: TRBV4-1
j_gene: TRBJ2-7
d_gene: .

CDR3aa: CASSPGQGGPDTEAFF
CDR3nt: TGCGCCAGCAGCCCGGGACAGGGGGGACCAGACACTGAAGCTTTCTTT
abundance: .
v_gene: TRBV5-1
j_gene: TRBJ1-1
d_gene: TRBD1

CDR3aa: CASSLPGNIQYF
CDR3nt: TGTGCCAGCAGTTTACCCGGGAACATTCAGTACTTC
abundance: .
v_gene: TRBV27
j_gene: TRBJ2-4
d_gene: .

CDR3aa: CAWSASGTDTQYF
CDR3nt: TGTGCCTGGAGTGCCTCGGGCACAGATACGCAGTATTTT
abundance: .
v_gene: TRBV30
j_gene: TRBJ2-3
d_gene: .

CDR3aa: CASSTNSGNTIYF
CDR3nt: TGTGCCAGCAGTACAAACTCTGGAAACACCATATATTTT
abundance: .
v_gene: TRBV25-1
j_gene: TRBJ1-3
d_gene: .

CDR3aa: CASSIGLAGYGTGELFF
CDR3nt: TGTGCCAGCTCAATTGGACTAGCGGGGTACGGCACCGGGGAGCTGTTTTTT
abundance: .
v_gene: TRBV18
j_gene: TRBJ2-2
d_gene: TRBD2

CDR3aa: CASSEALLGRAGNTIYF
CDR3nt: TGTGCCAGCAGTGAAGCGCTTCTGGGCAGGGCTGGAAACACCATATATTTT
abundance: .
v_gene: TRBV6-1
j_gene: TRBJ1-3
d_gene: .

CDR3aa: CASSIPGQGATEAFF
CDR3nt: TGTGCCAGTAGTATCCCCGGACAGGGGGCAACTGAAGCTTTCTTT
abundance: .
v_gene: TRBV19
j_gene: TRBJ1-1
d_gene: TRBD1

CDR3aa: CATSRTGEVQETQYF
CDR3nt: TGTGCCACCAGTAGGACAGGAGAAGTTCAAGAGACCCAGTACTTC
abundance: once
v_gene: TRBV24-1
j_gene: TRBJ2-5
d_gene: TRBD1

CDR3aa: CATSDPDRGIGEKLFF
CDR3nt: TGTGCCACCAGTGATCCGGACAGGGGAATCGGAGAAAAACTGTTTTTT
abundance: once
v_gene: TRBV24-1
j_gene: TRBJ1-4
d_gene: TRBD1

CDR3aa: CASSGQDRGGYTF
CDR3nt: TGTGCCAGCAGTGGGCAGGACAGGGGTGGCTACACCTTC
abundance: .
v_gene: TRBV2
j_gene: TRBJ1-2
d_gene: TRBD1

CDR3aa: CASSPRGGQGETQYF
CDR3nt: TGTGCCAGCAGCCCCCGGGGGGGCCAAGGAGAGACCCAGTACTTC
abundance: .
v_gene: TRBV5-4
j_gene: TRBJ2-5
d_gene: TRBD2

CDR3aa: CASRSAGTGVIPSNQPQHF
CDR3nt: TGTGCCAGCAGATCCGCCGGGACAGGGGTGATCCCTTCCAATCAGCCCCAGCATTTT
abundance: .
v_gene: TRBV27
j_gene: TRBJ1-5
d_gene: TRBD1

CDR3aa: CASSQMLAGVLETQYF
CDR3nt: TGTGCCAGCAGCCAAATGTTAGCGGGGGTGTTGGAGACCCAGTACTTC
abundance: .
v_gene: TRBV3-1/TRBV3-2
j_gene: TRBJ2-5
d_gene: TRBD2

CDR3aa: CASSLEGVSNQPQHF
CDR3nt: TGCGCCAGCAGCTTGGAAGGGGTGAGCAATCAGCCCCAGCATTTT
abundance: .
v_gene: TRBV5-1
j_gene: TRBJ1-5
d_gene: .

CDR3aa: CASSPFRERAYTF
CDR3nt: TGTGCCAGCAGCCCTTTTCGGGAGCGCGCCTACACCTTC
abundance: .
v_gene: TRBV11-2
j_gene: TRBJ1-2
d_gene: .

CDR3aa: CASSLVAGVGNQPQHF
CDR3nt: TGTGCCAGCAGCTTAGTAGCGGGGGTCGGAAATCAGCCCCAGCATTTT
abundance: .
v_gene: TRBV7-2
j_gene: TRBJ1-5
d_gene: .

CDR3aa: CASNQPRDREAFF
CDR3nt: TGTGCCAGCAACCAACCCCGGGACAGGGAAGCTTTCTTT
abundance: .
v_gene: TRBV28
j_gene: TRBJ1-1
d_gene: TRBD1

CDR3aa: CASSPGNEQFF
CDR3nt: TGTGCCAGCAGCCCCGGGAATGAGCAGTTCTTC
abundance: .
v_gene: TRBV7-8
j_gene: TRBJ2-1
d_gene: .